Listed below are T cell receptor beta chains from one sample, sequenced in a study of identifying expanded T cells in peripheral blood. The repertoire was sequenced with immunoSEQ multiplex PCR; TCRdb's copy has only in-frame clones and lacks some. The table records around 81,000 clones, around 84% of them present only once. Sequenced: blood. The source is a person between 18 and 75 years old in good health. Both conserved end residues are part of each CDR3. D genes are given only for firm matches. Size tells how often a clone was seen (once, few, many) or the class of an expanded clone, and some rows leave it out.

d_call,clone_size,j_call,v_call,cdr3_aa,cdr3_nt
TRBD1,-,TRBJ2-1,TRBV9,CASSVAEGAPNEQFF,TGTGCCAGCAGCGTAGCTGAGGGGGCCCCCAATGAGCAGTTCTTC
-,-,TRBJ2-1,TRBV2,CASRKGTAAVRSSYNEQFF,TGTGCCAGCAGGAAAGGGACGGCGGCAGTCAGAAGCTCCTACAATGAGCAGTTCTTC
-,-,TRBJ1-2,TRBV4-1,CASRKIMSEANYGYTF,TGCGCCAGCCGTAAGATAATGTCCGAAGCTAACTATGGCTACACCTTC
-,-,TRBJ1-5,TRBV27,CASSQGHEPQHF,TGTGCCAGCAGCCAAGGGCATGAGCCCCAGCATTTT
-,-,TRBJ1-3,TRBV28,CASSKFSGNTIYF,TGTGCCAGCAGTAAGTTTTCTGGAAACACCATATATTTT
TRBD1,-,TRBJ2-7,TRBV6-5,CASSWFPGQGHHEQYF,TGTGCCAGCAGTTGGTTTCCGGGACAGGGGCACCACGAGCAGTACTTC
-,-,TRBJ1-5,TRBV19,CATMDMFGRNQPQHF,TGTGCCACGATGGACATGTTCGGGCGCAATCAGCCCCAGCATTTT
-,-,TRBJ1-2,TRBV6-5,CASSYTDLYGYTF,TGTGCCAGCAGTTATACAGATCTCTATGGCTACACCTTC
-,-,TRBJ1-6,TRBV4-1,CASSQDRSSYNSPLHF,TGCGCCAGCAGCCAGGACAGAAGCTCCTATAATTCACCCCTCCACTTT
-,few,TRBJ1-6,TRBV2,CASGTDNSPLHF,TGTGCCAGCGGGACGGATAATTCACCCCTCCACTTT
TRBD2,once,TRBJ2-1,TRBV29-1,CSVVSASGGALIVDEQFF,TGCAGCGTTGTGTCAGCTAGCGGGGGGGCCCTAATTGTCGATGAGCAGTTCTTC
-,-,TRBJ1-3,TRBV7-9,CASSLDPGNTIYF,TGTGCCAGCAGCTTAGACCCTGGAAACACCATATATTTT
-,-,TRBJ1-5,TRBV5-1,CASSLLGGNQPQHF,TGCGCCAGCAGCTTGTTGGGGGGTAATCAGCCCCAGCATTTT
-,-,TRBJ1-5,TRBV5-5,CASSLSNQPQHF,TGTGCCAGCAGCTTAAGTAATCAGCCCCAGCATTTT
TRBD1,-,TRBJ1-4,TRBV18,CASSPSQGFFYEKLFF,TGTGCCAGCTCACCCTCACAGGGGTTTTTCTATGAAAAACTGTTTTTT
TRBD1,-,TRBJ1-6,TRBV19,CASSRILFRTGAKKGALHF,TGTGCCAGTAGTAGGATCTTATTTAGGACAGGGGCAAAAAAGGGGGCCCTCCACTTT
TRBD2,-,TRBJ2-2,TRBV5-1,CASSLPRLADPLNTGELFF,TGCGCCAGCAGCTTGCCTAGACTAGCGGATCCCTTGAACACCGGGGAGCTGTTTTTT
-,-,TRBJ1-1,TRBV2,CASRDSNTEAFF,TGTGCCAGCAGGGATTCGAACACTGAAGCTTTCTTT
TRBD1,-,TRBJ1-5,TRBV25-1,CASSGQGSNQPQHF,TGTGCCAGCAGCGGACAGGGAAGCAATCAGCCCCAGCATTTT
TRBD1,once,TRBJ1-5,TRBV7-3,CASSLMVGTGHQPQHF,TGTGCCAGCAGCTTAATGGTTGGGACAGGACATCAGCCCCAGCATTTT
-,-,TRBJ2-1,TRBV19,CASSKPWLASYNEQFF,TGTGCCAGTAGTAAGCCGTGGCTAGCCTCCTACAATGAGCAGTTCTTC
-,few,TRBJ2-1,TRBV9,CASSDSTDGGGYNEQFF,TGTGCCAGCAGCGACTCTACCGATGGGGGAGGCTACAATGAGCAGTTCTTC
TRBD1,-,TRBJ2-1,TRBV11-3,CASSSADRAGYNEQFF,TGTGCCAGCAGCTCCGCTGACAGGGCTGGCTACAATGAGCAGTTCTTC
-,-,TRBJ2-4,TRBV20-1,CSARDQGIQYF,TGCAGTGCTAGAGATCAGGGCATTCAGTACTTC
TRBD1,-,TRBJ1-5,TRBV18,CASSPRRVGTGIQPQHF,TGTGCCAGCTCACCAAGGCGGGTCGGGACAGGGATTCAGCCCCAGCATTTT
-,-,TRBJ2-1,TRBV6-1,CASSGRELGDEQFF,TGTGCCAGCAGTGGTCGGGAGCTGGGGGATGAGCAGTTCTTC